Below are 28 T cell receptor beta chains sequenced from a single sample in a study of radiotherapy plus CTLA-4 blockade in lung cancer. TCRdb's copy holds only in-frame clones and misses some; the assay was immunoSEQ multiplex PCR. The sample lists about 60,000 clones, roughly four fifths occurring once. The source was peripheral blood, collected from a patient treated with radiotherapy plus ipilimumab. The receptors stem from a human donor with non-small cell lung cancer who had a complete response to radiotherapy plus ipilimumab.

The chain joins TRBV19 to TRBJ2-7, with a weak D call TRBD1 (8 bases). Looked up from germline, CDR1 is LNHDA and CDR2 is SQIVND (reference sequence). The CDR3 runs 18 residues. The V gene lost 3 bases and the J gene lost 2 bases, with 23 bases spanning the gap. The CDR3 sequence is CASSIFGSGGQGAYEQYF. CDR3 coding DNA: TGTGCCAGTAGTATTTTCGGGTCGGGAGGACAGGGCGCCTACGAGCAGTACTTC.

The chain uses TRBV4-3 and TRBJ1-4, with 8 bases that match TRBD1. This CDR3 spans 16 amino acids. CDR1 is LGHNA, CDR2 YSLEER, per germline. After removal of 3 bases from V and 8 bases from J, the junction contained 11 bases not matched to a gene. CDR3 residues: CASSHQLGTGREKLFF. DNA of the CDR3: TGCGCCAGCAGCCACCAACTCGGGACAGGTAGAGAAAAACTGTTTTTT.

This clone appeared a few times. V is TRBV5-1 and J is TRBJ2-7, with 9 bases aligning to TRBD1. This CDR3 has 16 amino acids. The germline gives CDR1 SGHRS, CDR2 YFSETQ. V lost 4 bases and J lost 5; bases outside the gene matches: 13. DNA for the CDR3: TGCGCCAGCAGCCCTGCTACGGGACAGGGACTCCACGAGCAGTACTTC. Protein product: CASSPATGQGLHEQYF. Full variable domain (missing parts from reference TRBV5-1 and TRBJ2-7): KAGVTQTPRYLIKTRGQQVTLSCSPISGHRSVSWYQQTPGQGLQFLFEYFSETQRNKGNFPGRFSGRQFSNSRSEMNVSTLELGDSALYLCASSPATGQGLHEQYFGPGTRLTVT.

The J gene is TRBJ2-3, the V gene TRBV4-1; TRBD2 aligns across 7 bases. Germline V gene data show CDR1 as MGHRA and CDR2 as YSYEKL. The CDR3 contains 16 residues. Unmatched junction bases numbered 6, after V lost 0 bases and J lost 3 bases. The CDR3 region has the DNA TGCGCCAGCAGCCAAGATGGGGGGGTTCGAACAGATACGCAGTATTTT. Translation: CASSQDGGVRTDTQYF.

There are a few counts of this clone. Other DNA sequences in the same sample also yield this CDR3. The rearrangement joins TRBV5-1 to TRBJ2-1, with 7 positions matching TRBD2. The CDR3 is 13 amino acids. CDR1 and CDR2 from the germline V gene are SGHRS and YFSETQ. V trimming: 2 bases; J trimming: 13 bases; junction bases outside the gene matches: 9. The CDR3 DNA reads TGCGCCAGCAGCTTAGGCGGGGGTCTGCGACAGTTCTTC. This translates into CASSLGGGLRQFF.

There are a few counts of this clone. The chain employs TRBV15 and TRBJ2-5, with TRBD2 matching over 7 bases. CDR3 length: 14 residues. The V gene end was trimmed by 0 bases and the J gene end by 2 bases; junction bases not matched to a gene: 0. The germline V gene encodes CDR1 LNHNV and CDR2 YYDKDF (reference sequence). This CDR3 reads CATSREAGQETQYF. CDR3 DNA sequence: TGTGCCACCAGCAGAGAAGCGGGGCAAGAGACCCAGTACTTC. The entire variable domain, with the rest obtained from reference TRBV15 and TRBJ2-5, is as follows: DAMVIQNPRYQVTQFGKPVTLSCSQTLNHNVMYWYQQKSSQAPKLLFHYYDKDFNNEADTPDNFQSRRPNTSFCFLDIRSPGLGDTAMYLCATSREAGQETQYFGPGTRLLVL.

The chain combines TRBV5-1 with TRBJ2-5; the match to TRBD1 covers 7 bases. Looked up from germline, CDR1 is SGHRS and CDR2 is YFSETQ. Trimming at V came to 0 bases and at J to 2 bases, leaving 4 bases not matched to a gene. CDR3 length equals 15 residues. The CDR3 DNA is TGCGCCAGCAGCTTGGGAGACAGGGATCAAGAGACCCAGTACTTC. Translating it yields CASSLGDRDQETQYF.

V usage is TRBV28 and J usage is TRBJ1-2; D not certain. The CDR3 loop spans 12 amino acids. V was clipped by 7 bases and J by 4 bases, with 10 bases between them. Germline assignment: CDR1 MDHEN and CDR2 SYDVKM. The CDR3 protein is CASTRGGYGYTF. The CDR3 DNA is TGTGCCAGCACCCGTGGAGGCTATGGCTACACCTTC.

CDR3 in DNA: TGTGCCAGCAGCCGAAGGACTAGCGGGGGGAGTGGATGGGCAGATACGCAGTATTTT. It yields the protein CASSRRTSGGSGWADTQYF. The V and J genes are TRBV14 and TRBJ2-3, with TRBD2 identical over 14 bases. Germline CDR1 SGHDN, CDR2 FVKESK. The CDR3 extends over 19 amino acids. V lost 4 bases and J lost 4; bases outside the gene matches: 13.

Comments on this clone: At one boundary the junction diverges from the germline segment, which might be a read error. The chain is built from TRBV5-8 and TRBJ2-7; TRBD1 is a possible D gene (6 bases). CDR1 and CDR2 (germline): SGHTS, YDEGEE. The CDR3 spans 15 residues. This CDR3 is CASSLSGAAILTLPF. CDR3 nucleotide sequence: TGTGCCAGCAGCTTGTCAGGGGCCGCGATTCTCACGCTACCCTTC.

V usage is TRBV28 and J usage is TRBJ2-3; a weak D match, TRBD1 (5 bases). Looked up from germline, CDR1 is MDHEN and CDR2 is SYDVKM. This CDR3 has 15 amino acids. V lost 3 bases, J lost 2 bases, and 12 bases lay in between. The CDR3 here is CASSFLGRSTDTQYF. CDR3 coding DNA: TGTGCCAGCAGTTTCCTGGGGCGATCCACAGATACGCAGTATTTT. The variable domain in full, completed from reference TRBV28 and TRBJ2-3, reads DVKVTQSSRYLVKRTGEKVFLECVQDMDHENMFWYRQDPGLGLRLIYFSYDVKMKEKGDIPEGYSVSREKKERFSLILESASTNQTSMYLCASSFLGRSTDTQYFGPGTRLTVL.

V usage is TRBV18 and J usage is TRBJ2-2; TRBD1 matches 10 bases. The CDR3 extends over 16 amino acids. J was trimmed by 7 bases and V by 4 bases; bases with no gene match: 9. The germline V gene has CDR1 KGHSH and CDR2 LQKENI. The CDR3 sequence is CASSLSGTGANGELFF. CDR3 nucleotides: TGTGCCAGCTCACTCTCCGGGACAGGGGCCAACGGGGAGCTGTTTTTT.

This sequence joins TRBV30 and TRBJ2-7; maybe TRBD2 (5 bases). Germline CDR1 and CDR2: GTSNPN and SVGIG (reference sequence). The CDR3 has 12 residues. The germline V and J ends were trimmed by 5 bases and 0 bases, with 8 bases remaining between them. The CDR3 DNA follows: TGTGCCTGGTCGAGGGCCTCCTACGAGCAGTACTTC. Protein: CAWSRASYEQYF.

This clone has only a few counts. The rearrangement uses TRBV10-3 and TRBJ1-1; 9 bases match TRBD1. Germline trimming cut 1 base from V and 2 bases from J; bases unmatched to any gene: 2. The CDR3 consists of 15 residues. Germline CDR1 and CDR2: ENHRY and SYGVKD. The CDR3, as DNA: TGTGCCATCAGTGAGTTGGGACAGGGCAACACTGAAGCTTTCTTT. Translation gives CAISELGQGNTEAFF.

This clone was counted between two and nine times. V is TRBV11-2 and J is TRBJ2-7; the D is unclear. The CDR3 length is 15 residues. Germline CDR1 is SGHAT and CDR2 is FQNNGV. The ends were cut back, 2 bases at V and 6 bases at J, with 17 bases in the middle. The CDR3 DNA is TGTGCCAGCAGCTTAATGGGCGAGATGAATCTCGAGCAGTACTTC. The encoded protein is CASSLMGEMNLEQYF.

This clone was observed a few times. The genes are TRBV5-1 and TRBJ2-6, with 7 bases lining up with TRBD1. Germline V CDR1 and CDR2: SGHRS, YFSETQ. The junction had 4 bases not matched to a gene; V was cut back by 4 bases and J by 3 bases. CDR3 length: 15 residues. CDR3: CASSATGDGANVLTF. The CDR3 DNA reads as TGCGCCAGCAGCGCTACAGGGGATGGGGCCAACGTCCTGACTTTC.

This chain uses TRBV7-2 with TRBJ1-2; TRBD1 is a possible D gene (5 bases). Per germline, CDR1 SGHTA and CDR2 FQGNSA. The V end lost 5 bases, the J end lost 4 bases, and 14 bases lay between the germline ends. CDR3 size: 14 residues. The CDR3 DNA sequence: TGTGCCAGCAGCCCAGAGGCAGGGCCCTATGGCTACACCTTC. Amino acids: CASSPEAGPYGYTF.

CDR3: CASSSGGLAYQETQYF. The CDR3 DNA follows: TGTGCCAGCAGCTCTGGGGGACTAGCGTACCAAGAGACCCAGTACTTC. V usage is TRBV7-6 and J usage is TRBJ2-5, with TRBD2 matching over 10 bases. The germline gives CDR1 SGHVS, CDR2 FNYEAQ. There are 16 residues in the CDR3. With V trimmed by 4 bases and J by 0 bases, 5 bases remained unmatched.

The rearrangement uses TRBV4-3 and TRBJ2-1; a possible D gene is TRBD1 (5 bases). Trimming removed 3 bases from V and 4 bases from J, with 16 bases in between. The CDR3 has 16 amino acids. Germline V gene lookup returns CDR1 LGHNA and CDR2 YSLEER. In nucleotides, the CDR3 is TGCGCCAGCAGCCAGAATCATCGACAGATTTACAATGAGCAGTTCTTC. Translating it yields CASSQNHRQIYNEQFF.

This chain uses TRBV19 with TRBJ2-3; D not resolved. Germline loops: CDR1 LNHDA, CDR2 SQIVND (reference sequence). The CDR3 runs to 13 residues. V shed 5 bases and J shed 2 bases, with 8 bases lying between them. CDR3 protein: CASSVIVTDTQYF. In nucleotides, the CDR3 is TGTGCCAGTAGTGTGATAGTCACAGATACGCAGTATTTT.

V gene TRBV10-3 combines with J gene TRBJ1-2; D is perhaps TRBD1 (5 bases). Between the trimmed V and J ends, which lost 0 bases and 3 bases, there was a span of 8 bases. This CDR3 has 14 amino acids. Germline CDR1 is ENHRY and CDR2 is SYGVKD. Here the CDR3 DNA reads TGTGCCATCAGTGAGTCGGGGGGATACTATGGCTACACCTTC. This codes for CAISESGGYYGYTF.

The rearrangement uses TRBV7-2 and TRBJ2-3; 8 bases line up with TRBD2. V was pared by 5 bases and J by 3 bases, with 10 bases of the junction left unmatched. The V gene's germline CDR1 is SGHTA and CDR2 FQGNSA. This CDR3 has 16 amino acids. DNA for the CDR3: TGTGCCAGCAGCACAAGAGCGGGGGTGCGGACAGATACGCAGTATTTT. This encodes CASSTRAGVRTDTQYF.

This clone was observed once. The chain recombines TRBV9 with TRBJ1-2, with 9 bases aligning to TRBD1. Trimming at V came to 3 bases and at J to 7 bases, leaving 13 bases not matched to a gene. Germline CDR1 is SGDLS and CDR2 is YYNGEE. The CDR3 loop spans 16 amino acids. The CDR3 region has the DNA TGTGCCAGCAGCGCTGCACAAGCCGGGACAGGGAGTGGCTACACCTTC. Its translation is CASSAAQAGTGSGYTF.

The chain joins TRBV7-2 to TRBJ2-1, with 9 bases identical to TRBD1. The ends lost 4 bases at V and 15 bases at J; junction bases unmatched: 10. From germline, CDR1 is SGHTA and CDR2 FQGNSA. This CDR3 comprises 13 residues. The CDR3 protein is CASSYYRDRAWFF. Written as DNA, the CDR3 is TGTGCCAGCAGCTATTACCGGGACAGGGCATGGTTCTTC.

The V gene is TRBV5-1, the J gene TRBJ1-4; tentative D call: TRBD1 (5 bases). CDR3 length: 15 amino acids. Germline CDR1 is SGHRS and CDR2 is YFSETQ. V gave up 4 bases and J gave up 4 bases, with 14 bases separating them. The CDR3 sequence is CASSELGTDNEKLFF. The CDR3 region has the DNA TGCGCCAGCAGCGAGCTGGGGACTGATAATGAAAAACTGTTTTTT.

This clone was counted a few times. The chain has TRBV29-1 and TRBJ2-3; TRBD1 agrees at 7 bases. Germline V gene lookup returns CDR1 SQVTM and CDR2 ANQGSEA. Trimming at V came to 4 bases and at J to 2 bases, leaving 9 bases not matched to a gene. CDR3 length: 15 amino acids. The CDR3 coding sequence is TGCAGCGTTGTCTCCCGGGACAGCTTCACAGATACGCAGTATTTT. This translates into CSVVSRDSFTDTQYF.

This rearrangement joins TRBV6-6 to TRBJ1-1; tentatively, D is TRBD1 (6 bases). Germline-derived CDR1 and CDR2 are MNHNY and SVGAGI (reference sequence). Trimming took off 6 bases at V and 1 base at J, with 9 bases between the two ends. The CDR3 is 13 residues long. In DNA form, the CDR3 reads TGTGCCAGCAGGAGGGACAAGAACACTGAAGCTTTCTTT. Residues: CASRRDKNTEAFF.

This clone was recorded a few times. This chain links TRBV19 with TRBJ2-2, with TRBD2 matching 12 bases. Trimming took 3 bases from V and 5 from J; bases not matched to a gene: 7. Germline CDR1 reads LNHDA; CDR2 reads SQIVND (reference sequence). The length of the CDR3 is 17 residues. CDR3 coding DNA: TGTGCCAGTAGTATTTCTAGCGGGAGGGCCGGAACCGGGGAGCTGTTTTTT. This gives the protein CASSISSGRAGTGELFF.